This T cell receptor (beta chain) was recorded in a study of OX40 agonist ivuxolimab in advanced cancers. Broader study findings: Some of the nonresponding patients also showed low levels of normalized T-cell clonal expansion.

Using immunoSEQ multiplex PCR, the repertoire was profiled, and TCRdb retains in-frame clones only, with some absent. The sample has some 95,000 clones, approximately 91% seen once. With respect to this clone: The antigen remains unidentified.

The CDR3 runs to 17 residues. The trim removed 0 bases at V and 1 base at J, leaving 7 bases unmatched. The germline CDR1 and CDR2 sequences are SGHNT and YYREEE (reference sequence). The receptor comes from an adult with an advanced solid tumor such as melanoma, head and neck, liver or kidney cancer. The chain links TRBV5-4 to TRBJ2-3; TRBD1 aligns across 8 bases. Sequencing was performed on CD4+ or CD8+ T cells sorted from blood, taken in a trial of the OX40 agonist ivuxolimab. The CDR3 DNA reads as TGTGCCAGCAGCTTGGCCCCCCCGGGACAGGGCACAGATACGCAGTATTTT. Protein sequence: CASSLAPPGQGTDTQYF.